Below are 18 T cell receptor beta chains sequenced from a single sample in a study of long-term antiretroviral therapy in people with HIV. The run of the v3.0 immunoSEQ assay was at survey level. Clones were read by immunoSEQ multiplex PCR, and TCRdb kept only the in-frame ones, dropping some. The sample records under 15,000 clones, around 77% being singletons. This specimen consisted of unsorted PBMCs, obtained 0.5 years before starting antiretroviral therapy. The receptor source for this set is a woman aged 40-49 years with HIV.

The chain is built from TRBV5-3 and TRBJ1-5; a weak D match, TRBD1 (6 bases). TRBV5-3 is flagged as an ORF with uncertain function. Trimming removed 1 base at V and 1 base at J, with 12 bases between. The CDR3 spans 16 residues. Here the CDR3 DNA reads TGTGCCAGAAGCTTGACTGGGGGCGCAAGCAATCAGCCCCAGCATTTT. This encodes CARSLTGGASNQPQHF.

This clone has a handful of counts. The CDR3 loop is CASSLRAEYNEKLFF. In nucleotides, the CDR3 is TGTGCCAGCAGCTTAAGGGCGGAATATAATGAAAAACTGTTTTTT. The chain employs TRBV5-6 and TRBJ1-4; D not certain. CDR3 length: 15 amino acids. Germline-derived CDR1 and CDR2 are SGHDT and YYEEEE. Trimming pared 2 bases from V and 4 bases from J, leaving 12 bases between. The entire variable domain, with the rest obtained from reference TRBV5-6 and TRBJ1-4, is as follows: DAGVTQSPTHLIKTRGQQVTLRCSPKSGHDTVSWYQQALGQGPQFIFQYYEEEERQRGNFPDRFSGHQFPNYSSELNVNALLLGDSALYLCASSLRAEYNEKLFFGSGTQLSVL.

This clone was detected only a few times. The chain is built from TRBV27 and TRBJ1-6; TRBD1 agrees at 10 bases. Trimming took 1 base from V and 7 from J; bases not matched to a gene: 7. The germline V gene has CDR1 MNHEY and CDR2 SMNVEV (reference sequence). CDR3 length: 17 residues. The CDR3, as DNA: TGTGCCAGCAGTTTATTACCTCCGGGACAGGGGAATTCACCCCTCCACTTT. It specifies CASSLLPPGQGNSPLHF.

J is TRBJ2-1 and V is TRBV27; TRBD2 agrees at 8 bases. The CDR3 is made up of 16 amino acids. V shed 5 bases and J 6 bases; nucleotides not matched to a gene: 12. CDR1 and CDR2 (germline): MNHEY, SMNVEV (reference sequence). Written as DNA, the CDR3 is TGTGCCAGCAGTCCCCAGGCGGCGGGGGGATCCAATGAGCAGTTCTTC. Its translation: CASSPQAAGGSNEQFF.

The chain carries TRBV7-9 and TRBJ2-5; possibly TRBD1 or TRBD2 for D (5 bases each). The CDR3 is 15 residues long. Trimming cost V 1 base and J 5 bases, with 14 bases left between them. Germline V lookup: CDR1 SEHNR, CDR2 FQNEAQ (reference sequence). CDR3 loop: CASSLGGSSVETQYF. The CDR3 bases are TGTGCCAGCAGCTTAGGGGGGAGTAGCGTTGAGACCCAGTACTTC.

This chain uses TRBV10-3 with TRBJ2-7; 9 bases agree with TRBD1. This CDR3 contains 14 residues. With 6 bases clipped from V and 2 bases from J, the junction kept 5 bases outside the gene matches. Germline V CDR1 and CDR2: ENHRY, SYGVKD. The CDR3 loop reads CAIRPGQGAYEQYF. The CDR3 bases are TGTGCCATCAGACCGGGACAGGGTGCCTACGAGCAGTACTTC.

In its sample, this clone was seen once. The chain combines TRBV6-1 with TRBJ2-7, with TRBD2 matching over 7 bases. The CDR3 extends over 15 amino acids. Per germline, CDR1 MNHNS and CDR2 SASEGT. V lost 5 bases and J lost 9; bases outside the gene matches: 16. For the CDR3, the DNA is TGTGCCAGCAGTCCTAGCGGAGGTAGTACTTTTGCGCAGTACTTC. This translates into CASSPSGGSTFAQYF.

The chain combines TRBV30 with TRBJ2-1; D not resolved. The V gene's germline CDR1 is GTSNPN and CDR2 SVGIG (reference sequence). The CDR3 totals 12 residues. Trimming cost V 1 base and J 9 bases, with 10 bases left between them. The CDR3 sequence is CAWSGRGSEQFF. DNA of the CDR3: TGTGCCTGGAGTGGGCGTGGTAGTGAGCAGTTCTTC.

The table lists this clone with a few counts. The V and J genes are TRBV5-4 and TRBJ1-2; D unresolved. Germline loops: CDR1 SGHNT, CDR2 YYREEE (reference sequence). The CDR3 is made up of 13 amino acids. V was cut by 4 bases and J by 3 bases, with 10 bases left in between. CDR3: CASSPTEYYGYTF. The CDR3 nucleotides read TGTGCCAGCAGCCCCACCGAGTACTATGGCTACACCTTC.

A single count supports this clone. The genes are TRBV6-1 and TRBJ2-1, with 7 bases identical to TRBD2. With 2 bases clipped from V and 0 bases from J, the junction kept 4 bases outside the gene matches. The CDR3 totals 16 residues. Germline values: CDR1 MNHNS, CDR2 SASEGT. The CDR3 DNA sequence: TGTGCCAGCAGTGAATTAAGCGGGATCTCCTACAATGAGCAGTTCTTC. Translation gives CASSELSGISYNEQFF.

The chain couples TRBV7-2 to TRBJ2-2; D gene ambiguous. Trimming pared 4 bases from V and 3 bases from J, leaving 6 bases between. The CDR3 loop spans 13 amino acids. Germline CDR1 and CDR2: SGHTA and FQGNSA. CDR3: CASSYWDTGELFF. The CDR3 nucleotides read TGTGCCAGCAGCTATTGGGACACCGGGGAGCTGTTTTTT.

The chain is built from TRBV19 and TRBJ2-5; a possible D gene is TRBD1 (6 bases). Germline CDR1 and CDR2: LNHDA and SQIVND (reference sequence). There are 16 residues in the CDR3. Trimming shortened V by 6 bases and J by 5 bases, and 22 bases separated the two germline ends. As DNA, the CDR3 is TGTGCCAGTAGGAAGACCCAGGTGGGGGCAGGGGAGACCCAGTACTTC. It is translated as CASRKTQVGAGETQYF.

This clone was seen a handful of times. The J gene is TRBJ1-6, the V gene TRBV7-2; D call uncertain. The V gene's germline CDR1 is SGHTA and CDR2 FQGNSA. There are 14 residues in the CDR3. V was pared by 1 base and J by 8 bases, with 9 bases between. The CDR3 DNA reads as TGTGCCAGCAGCTTAGGTCAGAACCATTCACCCCTCCACTTT. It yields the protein CASSLGQNHSPLHF.

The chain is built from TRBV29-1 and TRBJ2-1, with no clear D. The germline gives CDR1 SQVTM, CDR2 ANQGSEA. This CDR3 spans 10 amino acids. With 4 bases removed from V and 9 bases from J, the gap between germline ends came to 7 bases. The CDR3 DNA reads TGCAGCGTTGTAGTATTTGAGCAGTTCTTC. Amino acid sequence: CSVVVFEQFF.

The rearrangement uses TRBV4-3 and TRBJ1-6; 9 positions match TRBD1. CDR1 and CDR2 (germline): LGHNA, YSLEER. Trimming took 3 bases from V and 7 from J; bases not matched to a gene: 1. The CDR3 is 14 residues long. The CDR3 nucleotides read TGCGCCAGCAGCCACGGGACAGGGAATTCACCCCTCCACTTT. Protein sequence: CASSHGTGNSPLHF.

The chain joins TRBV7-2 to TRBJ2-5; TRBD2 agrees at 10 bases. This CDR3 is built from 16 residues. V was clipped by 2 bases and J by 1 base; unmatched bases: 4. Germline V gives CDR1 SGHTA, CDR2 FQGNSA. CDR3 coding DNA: TGTGCCAGCAGCTTAAGCCTAGCGGGGGCCCAAGAGACCCAGTACTTC. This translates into CASSLSLAGAQETQYF. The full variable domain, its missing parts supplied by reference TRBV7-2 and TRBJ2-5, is GAGVSQSPSNKVTEKGKDVELRCDPISGHTALYWYRQSLGQGLEFLIYFQGNSAPDKSGLPSDRFSAERTGGSVSTLTIQRTQQEDSAVYLCASSLSLAGAQETQYFGPGTRLLVL.

The DNA for the CDR3 is TGTGCTAGTGGCCGCCCCACGAGCTCCTACAATGAGCAGTTCTTC. Translated: CASGRPTSSYNEQFF. The chain couples TRBV12-5 to TRBJ2-1; no clear D. Trimming left V 6 bases short and J 0 bases short, with 12 bases between. This CDR3 is 15 amino acids long. Germline-derived CDR1 and CDR2 are LGHNT and FRNRAP.

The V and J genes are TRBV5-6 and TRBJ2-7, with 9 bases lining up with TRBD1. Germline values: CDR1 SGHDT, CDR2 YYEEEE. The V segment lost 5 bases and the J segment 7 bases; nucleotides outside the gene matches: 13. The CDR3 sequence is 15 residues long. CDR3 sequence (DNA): TGTGCCAGCAGGTCCGGGGACAGGGATTCAGGGGAGCAGTACTTC. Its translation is CASRSGDRDSGEQYF.